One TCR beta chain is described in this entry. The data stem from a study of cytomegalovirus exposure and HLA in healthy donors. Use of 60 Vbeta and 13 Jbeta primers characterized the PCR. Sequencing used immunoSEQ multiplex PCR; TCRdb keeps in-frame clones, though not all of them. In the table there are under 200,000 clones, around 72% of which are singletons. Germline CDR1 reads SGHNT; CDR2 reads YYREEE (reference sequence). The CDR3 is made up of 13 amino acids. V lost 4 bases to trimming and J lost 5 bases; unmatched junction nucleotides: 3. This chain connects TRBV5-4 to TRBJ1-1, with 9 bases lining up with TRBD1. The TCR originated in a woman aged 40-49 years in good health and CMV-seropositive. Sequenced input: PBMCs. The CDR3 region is CASSGGQGTEAFF. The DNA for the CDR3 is TGTGCCAGCAGCGGCGGACAGGGGACTGAAGCTTTCTTT.